The clone carrying this T cell receptor (beta chain) was seen many times. Its target is unknown. These data come from a study of T cells in Graves' hyperthyroidism and ophthalmopathy. Study overall: Peripheral blood was secured at the point of initial diagnosis, before any treatment.

This CDR3 comprises 14 residues. V was pared by 1 base and J by 1 base, with 8 bases between. CDR1 and CDR2 from the germline V gene are DFQATT and SNEGSKA (reference sequence). Not enrolled were patients with uncontrolled infection, other autoimmune disease, pregnancy or lactation. Points from the study as a whole: Most thyroid-expanded clonotypes above 0.001 were also found in blood. The authors' 13 V-J model separated ophthalmopathy from stable hyperthyroidism.

The TCR beta CDR3 regions underwent amplification using RNA transcripts as the source. HTBI primers drove first-round RT-PCR of the TCR CDR3. TCRdb ran MiXCR on the multiplex PCR reads and lists one entry per CDR3 protein. The sample gives 350,000 to 400,000 distinct CDR3 sequences, around 14% of which show up once; about 33% is in the top ten. Sample: blood. This TCR was sampled from a woman in her 30s with Graves' hyperthyroidism. The chain links TRBV20-1 to TRBJ2-1; D is uncertain. Written as DNA, the CDR3 is TGCAGTGCTAGAGTCCCGGTTTCCTACAATGAGCAGTTCTTC. The encoded protein is CSARVPVSYNEQFF.